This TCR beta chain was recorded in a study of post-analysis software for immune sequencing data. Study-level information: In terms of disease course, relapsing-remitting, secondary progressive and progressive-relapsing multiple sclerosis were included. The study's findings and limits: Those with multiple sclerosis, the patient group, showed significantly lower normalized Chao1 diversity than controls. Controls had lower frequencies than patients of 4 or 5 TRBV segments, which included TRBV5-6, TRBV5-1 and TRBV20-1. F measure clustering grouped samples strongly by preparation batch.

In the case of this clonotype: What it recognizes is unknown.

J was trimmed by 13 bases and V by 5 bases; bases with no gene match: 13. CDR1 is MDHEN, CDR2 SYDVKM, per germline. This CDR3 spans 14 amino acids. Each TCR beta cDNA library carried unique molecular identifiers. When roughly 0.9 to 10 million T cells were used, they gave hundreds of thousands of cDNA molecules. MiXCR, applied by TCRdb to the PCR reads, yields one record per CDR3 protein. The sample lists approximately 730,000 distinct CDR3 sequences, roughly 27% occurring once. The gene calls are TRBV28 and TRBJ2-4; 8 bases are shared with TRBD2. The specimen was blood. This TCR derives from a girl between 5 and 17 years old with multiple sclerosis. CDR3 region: CASSTAGGGREQYF. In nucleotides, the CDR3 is TGTGCCAGCAGTACGGCGGGAGGAGGGCGAGAGCAGTACTTC.